The 12 T cell receptor beta chains in this list originate from one sample, sequenced in a study of tumor-infiltrating lymphocytes in primary liver carcinoma. The study extracted blood RNA from unsorted whole blood and also extracted germline DNA. Total RNA amounting to around 540 ng was the source from which TCR beta cDNA was made with a constant-region primer. A slightly modified ARM-PCR protocol with three nested multiplex PCR rounds produced these TCR beta libraries. It was with TRBV1-TRBV30 forward primers and a C-beta reverse primer that the first two PCR rounds were run, at around 9 cycles each. TCRdb analysed the multiplex PCR reads with MiXCR anew, one entry per CDR3 protein. The table lists 320,000 or so distinct CDR3 sequences, less than 75% of them singletons. Sequenced sample: peripheral blood. These receptors were taken from a middle-aged man with primary liver carcinoma and hepatitis B virus infection.

Turning to this clonotype: Relative to the germline gene, one junction end is altered; a read error may explain this. This chain connects TRBV11-3 to TRBJ1-1; D not resolved. The CDR3 is 13 residues long. CDR1 is SGHNT, CDR2 YENEEA, per germline. CDR3 sequence reads: CTSSTGLNTEAFF. CDR3 nucleotides: TGTACCAGCAGCACTGGTTTGAACACTGAAGCTTTCTTT.

This clonotype was recorded many times. The chain combines TRBV6-6 with TRBJ2-7, with D possibly matching TRBD2 (6 bases). The CDR3 is 14 residues long. Germline V gene lookup returns CDR1 MNHNY and CDR2 SVGAGI (reference sequence). The germline V and J ends were trimmed by 9 bases and 1 base, with 16 bases remaining between them. DNA for the CDR3: TGTGCCAGTGTCCGGCTCGGGGGATCCTACGAGCAGTACTTC. This codes for CASVRLGGSYEQYF.

This clonotype was counted a few times. A read error may explain this, as a much larger clone is one base away. The V and J genes are TRBV29-1 and TRBJ2-5; 7 bases are a match to TRBD2. Trimming took 8 bases from V and 3 from J; bases not matched to a gene: 18. The CDR3 has 16 amino acids. The germline gives CDR1 SQVTM, CDR2 ANQGSEA. The CDR3 spells CSPGVPIGRQKETQYF. The CDR3 nucleotides are TGCAGCCCTGGTGTCCCTATCGGGAGGCAAAAAGAGACCCAGTACTTC.

The chain combines TRBV5-6 with TRBJ2-1; a possible D gene is TRBD1 (8 bases). This CDR3 spans 15 amino acids. Trimming pared 1 base from V and 7 bases from J, leaving 15 bases between. Germline CDR1 reads SGHDT; CDR2 reads YYEEEE. For the CDR3, the DNA is TGTGCCAGCAGCTTGATGAACAGGGGGGGGAATGAGCAGTTCTTC. Residues: CASSLMNRGGNEQFF.

Concerning this clonotype itself: Just one base apart from a much larger clone, this may be a read error. The rearrangement links TRBV6-1 to TRBJ1-5; D is uncertain. The CDR3 totals 14 residues. Germline assignment: CDR1 MNHNS and CDR2 SASEGT. With 5 bases removed from V and 7 bases from J, the gap between germline ends came to 15 bases. The CDR3 sequence: CASSPGRIKQPQHF. The CDR3 DNA reads TGTGCCAGCAGTCCTGGACGGATCAAACAGCCCCAGCATTTT.

Notes on this clonotype: This may come from a read error, since a much larger clone is one base off. Because the CDR3's place on the DNA is in doubt, the DNA is left out and the CDR3 is given as listed by TCRdb. The rearrangement joins TRBV4-1 to TRBJ1-1; the table's D call, TRBD1, has no DNA check behind it. CDR1 and CDR2 from the germline V gene are MGHRA and YSYEKL. The CDR3 length is 16 residues, termini included. Here the CDR3 reads CASSQVGQGAGTETFF.

CDR3 sequence (DNA): TGTGCCAGCAGTAGGCGCTGGCCAGTCTCCGAGCAGTACTTC. Amino acids: CASSRRWPVSEQYF. This chain links TRBV28 with TRBJ2-7, with no clear D. Per germline, CDR1 MDHEN and CDR2 SYDVKM. The CDR3 extends over 14 amino acids. V was shortened by 5 bases and J by 6 bases, with 17 bases between the two germline ends.

The chain employs TRBV5-5 and TRBJ2-5; D is unclear. CDR3 length equals 12 residues. Germline V gene lookup returns CDR1 SGHKS and CDR2 YYEKEE (reference sequence). With 0 bases removed from V and 14 bases from J, the gap between germline ends came to 14 bases. CDR3: CASSLGTETRYF. For the CDR3, the DNA is TGTGCCAGCAGCTTGGGTACAGAGACCCGTTACTTC. The full variable domain, rest sourced from reference TRBV5-5 and TRBJ2-5, is DAGVTQSPTHLIKTRGQQVTLRCSPISGHKSVSWYQQVLGQGPQFIFQYYEKEERGRGNFPDRFSARQFPNYSSELNVNALLLGDSALYLCASSLGTETRYFGPGTRLLVL.

The rearrangement joins TRBV6-5 to TRBJ1-5; unclear D gene. V lost 6 bases to trimming and J lost 4 bases, with 16 bases between them. Germline V gene lookup returns CDR1 MNHEY and CDR2 SVGAGI. The CDR3 covers 15 residues. Here the CDR3 reads CASSPTGCANQPQHF. CDR3 coding DNA: TGTGCCAGCAGCCCTACGGGGTGTGCAAATCAGCCCCAGCATTTT.

The chain carries TRBV28 and TRBJ2-7; 9 nucleotides line up with TRBD2. V was pared by 4 bases and J by 7 bases, with 17 bases of the junction left unmatched. The CDR3 is 17 amino acids. Looked up from germline, CDR1 is MDHEN and CDR2 is SYDVKM. For the CDR3, the DNA is TGTGCCAGCAGTTCCCACGCCCTTAGCGGGAGACCGGGGGAGCAGTACTTC. Its translation: CASSSHALSGRPGEQYF.

The genes are TRBV6-2 or TRBV6-3 and TRBJ2-1; TRBD1 matches 7 bases. There are 19 residues in the CDR3. After removal of 2 bases from V and 2 bases from J, the junction contained 15 bases not matched to a gene. CDR1 is MNHEY, CDR2 SVGEGT, per germline. This CDR3 is CASSYLTLDRTSTYNEQFF. In DNA, the CDR3 is TGTGCCAGCAGTTACCTGACCCTGGACAGGACAAGTACCTACAATGAGCAGTTCTTC.

In regard to this clonotype: The junction differs from germline at one of its ends, possibly a read error. This chain links TRBV29-1 with TRBJ1-1, with 10 positions matching TRBD1. This CDR3 is built from 15 residues. CDR1 is SQVTM, CDR2 ANQGSEA, per germline. As DNA, the CDR3 is TGTAACGTGACAGGGGGCCTCCTCCTGGACACTGAAGCTTTCTTT. Translated, it gives CNVTGGLLLDTEAFF.